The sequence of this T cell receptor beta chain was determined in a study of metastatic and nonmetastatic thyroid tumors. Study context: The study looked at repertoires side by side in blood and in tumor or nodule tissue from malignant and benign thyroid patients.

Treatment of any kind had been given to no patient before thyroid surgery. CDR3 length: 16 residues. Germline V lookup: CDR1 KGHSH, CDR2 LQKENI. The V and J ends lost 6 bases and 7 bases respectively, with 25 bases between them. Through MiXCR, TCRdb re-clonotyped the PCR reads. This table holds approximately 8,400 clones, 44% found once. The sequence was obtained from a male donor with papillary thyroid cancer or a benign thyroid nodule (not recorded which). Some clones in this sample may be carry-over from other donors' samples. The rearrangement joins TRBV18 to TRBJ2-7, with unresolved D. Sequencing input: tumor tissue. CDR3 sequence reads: CASSPETTEMTMEQYF. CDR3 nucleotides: TGTGCCAGCTCCCCCGAAACCACCGAAATGACCATGGAGCAGTACTTC. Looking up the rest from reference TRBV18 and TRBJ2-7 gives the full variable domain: NAGVMQNPRHLVRRRGQEARLRCSPMKGHSHVYWYRQLPEEGLKFMVYLQKENIIDESGMPKERFSAEFPKEGPSILRIQQVVRGDSAAYFCASSPETTEMTMEQYFGPGTRLTVT.